Shown below are 3 T cell receptor beta chains from a single sample sequenced in a study of control samples from healthy donors and cancer patients. Assay used: immunoSEQ multiplex PCR; TCRdb lists only in-frame clones, some missing. In the table there are 190,000 or so clones, 90% to 95% of which are singletons. Specimen: blood. These receptor sequences come from a man aged 18 to 30 in good health.

This chain joins TRBV3-1 (or the pseudogene TRBV3-2) and TRBJ2-2; D tentatively fits TRBD1 or TRBD2 (6 bases each). Trimming cost V 4 bases and J 1 base, with 16 bases left between them. Germline CDR1 reads LGHDT; CDR2 reads YNNKEL (reference sequence). This CDR3 region has 17 residues. The CDR3 loop reads CASSLTLGGLNTGELFF. CDR3 nucleotides: TGTGCCAGCAGCCTGACCCTAGGGGGGCTGAACACCGGGGAGCTGTTTTTT.

The chain uses TRBV24-1 and TRBJ2-1, with D possibly being TRBD1 (5 bases). Germline lookup yields CDR1 KGHDR and CDR2 SFDVKD. The CDR3 covers 16 residues. The germline V and J ends were trimmed by 4 bases and 5 bases, with 17 bases remaining between them. The CDR3 nucleotides read TGTGCCACCAGTGACTCGACAGAAGCCATAAACAATGAGCAGTTCTTC. It specifies CATSDSTEAINNEQFF.

This rearrangement joins TRBV19 to TRBJ2-4; weak D call: TRBD1 (6 bases). The CDR3 spans 17 residues. Trimming took off 5 bases at V and 0 bases at J, with 17 bases between the two ends. Per the germline V gene, CDR1 is LNHDA and CDR2 is SQIVND (reference sequence). CDR3 loop: CASSPAHRALAKNIQYF. CDR3 in DNA: TGTGCCAGTAGTCCTGCTCACAGGGCTCTAGCCAAAAACATTCAGTACTTC.